The 14 T cell receptor beta chains listed next were all sequenced from one sample in a study of identical twins (dated by TCRdb to the mid-2010s). Library construction relied on 5' RACE. The sequencing machine was an Illumina HiSeq 2000. In-frame beta chains were kept once TCRdb had trimmed the public reads at Q25 with fastp and called clones with MiXCR. Each entry merges the rows of one CDR3 protein and shows their most common DNA and genes. This sample comprises 200,000 to 250,000 distinct CDR3 sequences, about 6.7% of them detected only once. The leading ten clones occupy 13% to 15% of the sample. A further study also used this sample, focusing on T cells expressing NK-cell markers.

The sequenced material came from CD8+ T cells sorted from blood. These receptors all stem from a woman aged 18 to 35 in good health.

In its sample, this clonotype was seen a few times. This chain links TRBV15 with TRBJ1-2; D remains ambiguous. The CDR3 length is 13 residues. Trimming took 5 bases from V and 5 from J, leaving 12 bases between them. The germline gives CDR1 LNHNV, CDR2 YYDKDF (reference sequence). CDR3 DNA: TGTGCCACCAGCCCCCGACGAGTATATGGCTACACCTTC. Amino acids: CATSPRRVYGYTF. The full variable domain, rest sourced from reference TRBV15 and TRBJ1-2, is DAMVIQNPRYQVTQFGKPVTLSCSQTLNHNVMYWYQQKSSQAPKLLFHYYDKDFNNEADTPDNFQSRRPNTSFCFLDIRSPGLGDTAMYLCATSPRRVYGYTFGSGTRLTVV.

This clonotype came up many times. A read error is possible here, since a much larger clone lies one base away. The chain uses TRBV7-9 and TRBJ1-1; D remains unclear. The CDR3 runs 12 residues. Germline V lookup: CDR1 SEHNR, CDR2 FQNEAQ (reference sequence). V gave up 1 base and J gave up 6 bases, with 6 bases separating them. The CDR3 here is CASSLGSAEAFF. DNA of the CDR3: TGTGCCAGCAGCTTAGGGAGCGCTGAAGCTTTCTTT. Looking up the rest from reference TRBV7-9 and TRBJ1-1 gives the full variable domain: DTGVSQNPRHKITKRGQNVTFRCDPISEHNRLYWYRQTLGQGPEFLTYFQNEAQLEKSRLLSDRFSAERPKGSFSTLEIQRTEQGDSAMYLCASSLGSAEAFFGQGTRLTVV.

There are a few counts of this clonotype. The chain carries TRBV12-3 or TRBV12-4 and TRBJ2-7, with TRBD2 identical over 8 bases. The CDR3 contains 11 residues. The V segment lost 8 bases and the J segment 3 bases; nucleotides outside the gene matches: 0. CDR3 amino acids: CASAGGYEQYF. For the CDR3, the DNA is TGTGCCAGCGCGGGGGGCTACGAGCAGTACTTC.

This chain uses TRBV7-2 with TRBJ2-7; TRBD2 agrees at 12 bases. Germline V gene lookup returns CDR1 SGHTA and CDR2 FQGNSA. J was trimmed by 1 base and V by 3 bases; bases with no gene match: 13. The CDR3 consists of 19 residues. CDR3 protein: CASSFAGMTSGGISYEQYF. The CDR3 nucleotides read TGTGCCAGCAGCTTCGCTGGAATGACTAGCGGGGGTATATCCTACGAGCAGTACTTC.

By sample share, this clonotype is medium-sized. The chain carries TRBV5-4 and TRBJ2-1; 14 bases map to TRBD2. V was clipped by 4 bases and J by 7 bases; unmatched bases: 4. Germline V gives CDR1 SGHNT, CDR2 YYREEE (reference sequence). The CDR3 extends over 15 amino acids. CDR3 sequence (DNA): TGTGCCAGCAGCCCTAGGACTAGCGGGAGGAATGAGCAGTTCTTC. Translated, it gives CASSPRTSGRNEQFF.

This clonotype was counted a few times. CDR3 region: CASSLVEYGEQYF. CDR3 DNA: TGTGCCAGCAGCTTAGTGGAGTACGGCGAGCAGTACTTC. The rearrangement uses TRBV7-3 and TRBJ2-7; no definite D call. V was cut by 2 bases and J by 6 bases, with 11 bases left in between. Germline V gives CDR1 SGHTA, CDR2 FQGTGA. The CDR3 runs 13 residues.

V and J are TRBV12-3 or TRBV12-4 and TRBJ1-1; TRBD1 matches at 9 bases. The CDR3 has 14 residues. The V segment lost 7 bases and the J segment 5 bases; nucleotides outside the gene matches: 8. In nucleotides, the CDR3 is TGTGCCAGCACCCTCGGTGGGACAGGGACTGAAGCTTTCTTT. As protein: CASTLGGTGTEAFF.

This clonotype was seen at least ten times. The gene calls are TRBV6-2 or TRBV6-3 and TRBJ2-1; either TRBD1 or TRBD2 may supply D (5 bases each). The germline V gene encodes CDR1 MNHEY and CDR2 SVGEGT. Between the trimmed V and J ends, which lost 2 bases and 6 bases, there was a span of 20 bases. CDR3 size: 17 residues. CDR3 protein: CASSYLLLGALGNEQFF. In DNA, the CDR3 is TGTGCCAGCAGTTACCTCCTTCTCGGGGCCCTGGGCAATGAGCAGTTCTTC.

This clonotype appeared a few times. The chain recombines TRBV21-1 with TRBJ2-7; the D call TRBD1 from the table was never checked on the DNA. TRBV21-1 is recorded as a pseudogene. This CDR3 contains 19 residues. CDR3 DNA: TGTGCCAGCAGCCGAATAAAAGGCCCAGCGCCCAAATTTTCTTACGAGCAGTACTTC. The encoded protein is CASSRIKGPAPKFSYEQYF.

This clonotype has a count of ten or more. The chain recombines TRBV20-1 with TRBJ1-1; D ambiguous. The CDR3 loop spans 13 amino acids. V lost 6 bases to trimming and J lost 0 bases, with 11 bases between them. Germline loops: CDR1 DFQATT, CDR2 SNEGSKA (reference sequence). As DNA, the CDR3 is TGCAGTGCCTCTGCCCCGGTGAACACTGAAGCTTTCTTT. Residues: CSASAPVNTEAFF.

Regarding this clonotype: A much larger clone sits a single nucleotide away, making a read error possible. The gene calls are TRBV12-3 or TRBV12-4 and TRBJ1-2, with D possibly TRBD1 on 5 matching bases. V lost 3 bases to trimming and J lost 5 bases, with 13 bases between them. The CDR3 has 14 residues. The CDR3 region is CASSFARTWYGYTF. The CDR3 bases are TGTGCCAGCAGTTTCGCTAGGACATGGTATGGCTACACCTTC.

A few counts support this clonotype. The chain joins TRBV14 to TRBJ2-3; 13 bases match TRBD2. The CDR3 runs to 15 residues. The junction had 5 bases not matched to a gene; V was cut back by 5 bases and J by 6 bases. Germline loops: CDR1 SGHDN, CDR2 FVKESK. CDR3 nucleotides: TGTGCCAGCAGCGCCCGGACTAGCGGGAGTGATACGCAGTATTTT. It encodes CASSARTSGSDTQYF.

The V gene is TRBV9, the J gene TRBJ1-2; 9 bases are a match to TRBD1. CDR1 is SGDLS and CDR2 is YYNGEE in the germline V gene. Trimming took 3 bases from V and 4 from J; bases not matched to a gene: 10. This CDR3 is 16 amino acids long. In nucleotides, the CDR3 is TGTGCCAGCAGCGGAGCCGGAGGGACAGGGCGCTATGGCTACACCTTC. It encodes CASSGAGGTGRYGYTF. The whole variable domain, remainder taken from reference TRBV9 and TRBJ1-2, is DSGVTQTPKHLITATGQRVTLRCSPRSGDLSVYWYQQSLDQGLQFLIQYYNGEERAKGNILERFSAQQFPDLHSELNLSSLELGDSALYFCASSGAGGTGRYGYTFGSGTRLTVV.

The chain links TRBV12-3 or TRBV12-4 to TRBJ2-3, with D possibly TRBD2 on 7 matching bases. V was trimmed by 0 bases and J by 10 bases, leaving 11 bases between them. The CDR3 extends over 13 amino acids. The CDR3 DNA is TGTGCCAGCAGTTTAGCGGGGGGGGCCCCGCAGTATTTT. It yields the protein CASSLAGGAPQYF.